The clone carrying this T cell receptor beta chain was recorded at least ten times. The antigen remains undetermined. This sample is part of a study of T cells in Graves' hyperthyroidism and ophthalmopathy. The overall study: Before treatment of any kind, peripheral blood was taken at initial diagnosis.

From RNA transcripts, TCR beta CDR3 regions were amplified. Initially, a first-round RT-PCR of the TCR CDR3 employed the HTBI primer set. MiXCR was run by TCRdb on the multiplex PCR reads, yielding one entry per CDR3 protein. The sample records fewer than 600,000 distinct CDR3 sequences, approximately 15% being singletons. This CDR3 has 14 residues. Trimming took 2 bases from V and 4 from J, leaving 10 bases between them. Whole-study results and caveats: Blood also showed most of the thyroid clonotypes that were expanded above 0.001.

The sequence was collected from a woman younger than 35 with Graves' hyperthyroidism. The chain uses TRBV12-3 or TRBV12-4 and TRBJ2-3; the D gene could be TRBD1 or TRBD2 (5 bases each). The sample consisted of blood. The CDR3 DNA reads as TGTGCCAGCAGTTTATGGGGGAGTTCAGATACGCAGTATTTT. It specifies CASSLWGSSDTQYF.